A selection of T cell receptor beta chains follows, all from one sample in a study of CD8 T cells in ankylosing spondylitis. TCRdb ran MiXCR on the 5' RACE reads and lists one entry per CDR3 protein. The sample has roughly 200,000 distinct CDR3 sequences, roughly 13% seen once; the top ten hold approximately 17%. Sequencing was done on a sample of blood, either unsorted or a sorted T cell fraction (not recorded which). These receptors were obtained from a male donor with ankylosing spondylitis or in good health (not recorded which). The CDR3 runs from the conserved cysteine through the conserved F or W.

TRBJ1-1 TRBV5-1 CASSLETGLGTEAFF
TRBJ2-7 TRBV4-1 CASSQGLAGYEQYF
TRBJ2-7 TRBV25-1 CASSPRWRDQYF
TRBJ1-1 TRBV27 CASSLTAVNTEAFF
TRBJ1-1 TRBV5-1 CASSLMEQGVFEAFF
TRBJ2-7 TRBV20-1 CSARRAEDYEQYF
TRBJ2-5 TRBV25-1 CASSESERRENQETQYF
TRBJ2-3 TRBV27 CASSSKNRGTDTQYF
TRBJ2-3 TRBV6-1 CASSEGFQRGSPSTDTQYF
TRBJ2-7 TRBV7-6 CASSVGQAVSYEQYF
TRBJ2-2 TRBV20-1 CSEQVETGKTGELFF
TRBJ1-5 TRBV21-1 CARRPFNQPQHF
TRBJ1-2 TRBV10-3 CAISVGTGPFYGYTF
TRBJ1-2 TRBV12-3/TRBV12-4 CASSLAPGQQVYTF
TRBJ2-3 TRBV12-3/TRBV12-4 CASSFVSTDTQYF
TRBJ2-5 TRBV6-1 CASSPMDFEETQYF
TRBJ2-6 TRBV27 CASSFWVKNSGANVLTF
TRBJ2-7 TRBV5-5 CASSSTFYTAYEQYF
TRBJ1-4 TRBV6-1 CASSPLGGGGEKLFF
TRBJ1-4 TRBV10-2 CASSLTGGGEKLFF
TRBJ2-2 TRBV27 CASSLFNPNTGELFF
TRBJ1-1 TRBV12-3/TRBV12-4 CASNIPGRTNTEAFF
TRBJ2-7 TRBV12-3/TRBV12-4 CASSLGQNSYEQYF
TRBJ2-3 TRBV12-5 CASGETDTQYF
TRBJ2-1 TRBV30 CAWSAGQGFNEQFF
TRBJ2-7 TRBV13 CASSDGDRGYEQYF
TRBJ2-1 TRBV11-1 CASSLSISRGGIYNEQFF
TRBJ2-3 TRBV4-2 CASSQGSETDTQYF
TRBJ2-7 TRBV12-3/TRBV12-4 CASSPGQDRYEQYF
TRBJ2-3 TRBV14 CASSPRTGSVDTQYF